These 3 T cell receptor beta chains share one sample of origin, sequenced in a study of shared T cell receptors in the human thymus. Repertoires were generated with immunoSEQ multiplex PCR, while TCRdb's copy carries only in-frame clones and drops some. The sample has 500,000 to 550,000 clones, around 82% seen once; the top ten hold 0.013%. Another study also made use of these data, one on human thymus T cells.

The specimen was thymocytes. All receptors derive from a boy under two years old with a congenital heart defect.

This chain uses TRBV19 with TRBJ2-7; tentatively, D is TRBD2 (7 bases). Trimming removed 4 bases at V and 2 bases at J, with 12 bases between. Germline V lookup: CDR1 LNHDA, CDR2 SQIVND (reference sequence). CDR3 length equals 14 residues. In nucleotides, the CDR3 is TGTGCCAGTAGTACTGTAGGGGGGGCCTACGAGCAGTACTTC. This gives the protein CASSTVGGAYEQYF.

The chain carries TRBV6-5 and TRBJ2-7; D is unresolved. The V gene's germline CDR1 is MNHEY and CDR2 SVGAGI. CDR3 length: 14 residues. Trimming shortened V by 2 bases and J by 0 bases, and 8 bases separated the two germline ends. This chain's CDR3 is CASSYGQDSYEQYF. The CDR3 DNA is TGTGCCAGCAGTTACGGGCAGGACTCCTACGAGCAGTACTTC.

The chain employs TRBV5-4 and TRBJ2-1; 9 bases agree with TRBD2. The CDR3 spans 15 residues. Germline CDR1 SGHNT, CDR2 YYREEE (reference sequence). V was clipped by 6 bases and J by 5 bases; unmatched bases: 9. Here the CDR3 DNA reads TGTGCCAGCAAATTGGGACTAGCATCCGACAATGAGCAGTTCTTC. This encodes CASKLGLASDNEQFF. Looking up the rest from reference TRBV5-4 and TRBJ2-1 gives the full variable domain: ETGVTQSPTHLIKTRGQQVTLRCSSQSGHNTVSWYQQALGQGPQFIFQYYREEENGRGNFPPRFSGLQFPNYSSELNVNALELDDSALYLCASKLGLASDNEQFFGPGTRLTVL.